This TCR beta chain is from a study of Ad26.COV2.S vaccination and SARS-CoV-2 variants. Trimming left V 8 bases short and J 4 bases short, with 23 bases between. CDR3 length: 16 amino acids. Germline V lookup: CDR1 MDHEN, CDR2 SYDVKM. In regard to this clone: Its specificity is not known.

Treatment meaning: about 20 received Ad26.COV2.S at low or high dose, single or two shots; five or six received placebo; per-sample allocation not given. Samples analyzed were those drawn on day 63 after the first vaccine or placebo injection. Findings of the study overall: Placebo and vaccine recipients had non-spike TCR breadth that was similar.

Profiled with immunoSEQ multiplex PCR; TCRdb holds only in-frame clones, not every one. Seen here are some 410,000 clones, approximately 92% observed once, and the top ten hold approximately 1.6%. The input for sequencing was peripheral blood, taken in a trial of Ad26.COV2.S vaccine versus placebo. This receptor was obtained from a person aged 18-60 years who received the Ad26.COV2.S COVID-19 vaccine or a placebo. The chain couples TRBV28 to TRBJ1-2, with D perhaps TRBD1 (6 bases). The CDR3: CASCQGGPLGVYGYTF. The CDR3 nucleotides read TGTGCCAGCTGTCAAGGGGGTCCACTGGGGGTCTATGGCTACACCTTC.